This TCR beta chain was recovered during a study of response to subunit inactivated influenza vaccine (dated by TCRdb to the late 2010s). For the study in its entirety: The study used deep quantitative T cell receptor repertoire profiling to track responses to a trivalent subunit inactivated influenza vaccine. Overall results and qualifications from the work: The authors proposed that each seasonal influenza vaccination may bring in only a limited number of new T cells.

The time point label here, explained by the study, means: 45 to 55 days after influenza vaccine administration. The receptor library was made with RT-PCR. This sample was sequenced with an Illumina HiSeq 2500. The public reads were reanalyzed by TCRdb: fastp trimming at Q25, MiXCR alignment, in-frame beta chains only. A single entry per CDR3 protein holds the most common genes and DNA from its merged rows. The sample table holds more than 400,000 distinct CDR3 sequences, of which approximately 11% were seen once. The ten largest clonotypes hold approximately 12% of the sample. This clonotype was detected only a few times. The antigen it binds to is not known. It has no much larger one-base neighbor in the sample; base qualities were not kept. A distance of 13 bases separates the germline ends of V and J, which lose 2 bases and 3 bases respectively. CDR1 and CDR2 (SGHKS, YYEKEE) derive from the germline V gene (reference sequence). Measured from the cysteine to the phenylalanine, the CDR3 is 15 residues long. The sequence is cut down to CDR3 DNA, 45 bases in frame from base 1.

This sequence uses TRBV5-5 and TRBJ2-3; tentative D gene TRBD2, with 5 bases matching. The sample consisted of PBMCs from blood, taken more than 35 days after vaccination. The TCR was taken from a middle-aged man who received an inactivated influenza vaccine. Donor details come from another sample of the same person, matched by shared clones. The sequenced DNA: TGTGCCAGCAGCTTACCGGGGTATTATACAGATACGCAGTATTTT. Translated, this gives CASSLPGYYTDTQYF.